Sequencing of this T cell receptor (beta chain) was carried out in a study of blood T cell repertoires in COVID-19. Whole-study context: The origin of the acute and convalescent COVID-19 samples was the United States, Italy and Spain.

Authors' data handling: Estimation of nucleated cell counts relied on the amplification of reference gene primers. Repertoires were generated with immunoSEQ multiplex PCR, while TCRdb's copy carries only in-frame clones and drops some. V, J and clone size are taken as reported in that table, and D and trimming were inferred from the DNA itself. The sample holds 25,000 to 30,000 clones, about 80% seen once. In germline, CDR1 is SGHKS, CDR2 YYEKEE (reference sequence). This CDR3 has 14 amino acids. The germline V and J ends were trimmed by 0 bases and 7 bases, with 10 bases remaining between them. The clonotype was recovered from a man between 65 and 79 years old with acute or convalescent COVID-19. Sequencing was done on a sample of peripheral blood. The chain joins TRBV5-5 to TRBJ2-2, with D unclear. CDR3 residues: CASSLGAVSGELFF. The DNA of the CDR3 is TGTGCCAGCAGCTTGGGGGCAGTGAGCGGGGAGCTGTTTTTT.